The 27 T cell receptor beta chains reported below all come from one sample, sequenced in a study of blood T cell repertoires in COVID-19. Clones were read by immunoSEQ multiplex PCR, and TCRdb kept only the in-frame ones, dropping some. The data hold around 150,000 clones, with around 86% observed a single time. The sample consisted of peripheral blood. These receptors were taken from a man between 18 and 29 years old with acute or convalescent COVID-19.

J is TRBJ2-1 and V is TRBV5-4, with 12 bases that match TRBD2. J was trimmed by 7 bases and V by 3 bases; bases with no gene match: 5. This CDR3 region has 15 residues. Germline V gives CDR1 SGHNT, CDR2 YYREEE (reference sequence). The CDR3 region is CASSSLAGGQNEQFF. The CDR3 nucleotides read TGTGCCAGCAGCTCTCTAGCGGGGGGGCAAAATGAGCAGTTCTTC. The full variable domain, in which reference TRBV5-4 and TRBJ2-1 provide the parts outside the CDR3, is ETGVTQSPTHLIKTRGQQVTLRCSSQSGHNTVSWYQQALGQGPQFIFQYYREEENGRGNFPPRFSGLQFPNYSSELNVNALELDDSALYLCASSSLAGGQNEQFFGPGTRLTVL.

CDR3 DNA: TGTGCCTGGGGCGGGACAGGGGGCTATCAGCCCCAGCATTTT. The encoded protein is CAWGGTGGYQPQHF. The chain has TRBV30 and TRBJ1-5, with 12 nucleotides matching TRBD1. The germline gives CDR1 GTSNPN, CDR2 SVGIG (reference sequence). The V and J ends lost 5 bases and 5 bases, in that order; junction bases with no gene match: 4. This CDR3 has 14 amino acids.

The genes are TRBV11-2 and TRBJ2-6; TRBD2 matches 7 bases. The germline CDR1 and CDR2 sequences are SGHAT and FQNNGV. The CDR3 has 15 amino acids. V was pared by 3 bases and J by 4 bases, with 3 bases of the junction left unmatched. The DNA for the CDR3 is TGTGCCAGCAGCTTGGGGGGGTTCGGGGCCAACGTCCTGACTTTC. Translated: CASSLGGFGANVLTF.

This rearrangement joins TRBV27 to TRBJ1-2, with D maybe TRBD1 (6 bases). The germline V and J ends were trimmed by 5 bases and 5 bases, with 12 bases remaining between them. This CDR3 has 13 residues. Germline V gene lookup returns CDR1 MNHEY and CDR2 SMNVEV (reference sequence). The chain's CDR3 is CASSLTGNYGYTF. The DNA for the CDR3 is TGTGCCAGCAGTCTAACAGGGAATTATGGCTACACCTTC.

The CDR3 region has the DNA TGTGCCAGCAGCTTGGTGAGACAGGGGGCTCGACAGCCCCAGCATTTT. Its translation: CASSLVRQGARQPQHF. This chain uses TRBV5-6 with TRBJ1-5; 10 nucleotides agree with TRBD1. Germline values: CDR1 SGHDT, CDR2 YYEEEE. The CDR3 is made up of 16 amino acids. J was trimmed by 7 bases and V by 0 bases; bases with no gene match: 7. Full variable domain (outside the CDR3, taken from reference TRBV5-6 and TRBJ1-5): DAGVTQSPTHLIKTRGQQVTLRCSPKSGHDTVSWYQQALGQGPQFIFQYYEEEERQRGNFPDRFSGHQFPNYSSELNVNALLLGDSALYLCASSLVRQGARQPQHFGDGTRLSIL.

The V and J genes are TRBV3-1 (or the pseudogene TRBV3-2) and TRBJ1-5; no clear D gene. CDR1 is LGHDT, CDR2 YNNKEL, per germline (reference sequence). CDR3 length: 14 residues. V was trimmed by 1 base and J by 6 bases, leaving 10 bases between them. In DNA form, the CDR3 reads TGTGCCAGCAGCCAAGGGGCGGGCAGTCAGCCCCAGCATTTT. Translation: CASSQGAGSQPQHF.

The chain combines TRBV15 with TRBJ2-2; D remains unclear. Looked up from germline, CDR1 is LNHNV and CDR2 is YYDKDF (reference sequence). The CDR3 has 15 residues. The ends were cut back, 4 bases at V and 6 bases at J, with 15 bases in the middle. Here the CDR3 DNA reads TGTGCCACCAGCACAGACATTTGGAGAGCCGGGGAGCTGTTTTTT. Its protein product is CATSTDIWRAGELFF.

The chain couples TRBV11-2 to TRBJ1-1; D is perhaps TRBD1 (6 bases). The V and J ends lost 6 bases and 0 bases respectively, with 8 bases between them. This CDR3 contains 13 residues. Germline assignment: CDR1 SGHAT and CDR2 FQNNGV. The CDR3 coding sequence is TGTGCCAGCAGAGGACAGATGAACACTGAAGCTTTCTTT. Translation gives CASRGQMNTEAFF.

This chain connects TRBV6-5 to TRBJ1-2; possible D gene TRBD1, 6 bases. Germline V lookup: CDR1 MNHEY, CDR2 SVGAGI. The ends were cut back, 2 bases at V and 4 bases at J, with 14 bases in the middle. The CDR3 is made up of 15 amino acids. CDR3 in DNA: TGTGCCAGCAGTTACGGGGGCAGGAGGAGCTATGGCTACACCTTC. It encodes CASSYGGRRSYGYTF.

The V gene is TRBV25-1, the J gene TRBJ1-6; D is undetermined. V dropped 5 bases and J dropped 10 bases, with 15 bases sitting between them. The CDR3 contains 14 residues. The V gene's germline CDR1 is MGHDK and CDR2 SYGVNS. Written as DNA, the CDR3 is TGTGCCAGCAGTAGTATAGGGAGAAGATCACCCCTCCACTTT. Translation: CASSSIGRRSPLHF.

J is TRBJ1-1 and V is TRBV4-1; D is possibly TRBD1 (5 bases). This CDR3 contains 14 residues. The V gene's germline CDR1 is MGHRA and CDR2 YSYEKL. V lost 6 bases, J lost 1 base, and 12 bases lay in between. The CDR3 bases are TGCGCCAGCAGGAATAGGGGCGAGAACACTGAAGCTTTCTTT. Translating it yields CASRNRGENTEAFF.

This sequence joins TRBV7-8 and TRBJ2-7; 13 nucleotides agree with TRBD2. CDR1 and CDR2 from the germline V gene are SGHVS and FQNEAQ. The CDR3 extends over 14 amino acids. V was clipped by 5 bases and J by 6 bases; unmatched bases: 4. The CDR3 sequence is CASSHGTSGVEQYF. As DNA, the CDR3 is TGTGCCAGCAGCCACGGGACTAGCGGGGTCGAGCAGTACTTC.

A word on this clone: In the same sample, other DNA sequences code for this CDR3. The CDR3 nucleotides are TGCGCCAGCAGTATCGGGGGAGCGGGGGGCGGCGAGACCCAGTACTTC. This gives the protein CASSIGGAGGGETQYF. The chain employs TRBV5-1 and TRBJ2-5; 9 bases match TRBD2. Germline loops: CDR1 SGHRS, CDR2 YFSETQ. The length of the CDR3 is 16 residues. The J segment lost 5 bases and the V segment lost 5 bases, leaving 13 bases of the junction unmatched.

In DNA, the CDR3 is TGCGCCAGCAGCCAAGTCGGGACAGGGTCTGAAAAACTGTTTTTT. Translated, it gives CASSQVGTGSEKLFF. J is TRBJ1-4 and V is TRBV4-1; 9 bases fit TRBD1. The ends lost 1 base at V and 7 bases at J; junction bases unmatched: 4. The CDR3 totals 15 residues. CDR1 is MGHRA, CDR2 YSYEKL, per germline.

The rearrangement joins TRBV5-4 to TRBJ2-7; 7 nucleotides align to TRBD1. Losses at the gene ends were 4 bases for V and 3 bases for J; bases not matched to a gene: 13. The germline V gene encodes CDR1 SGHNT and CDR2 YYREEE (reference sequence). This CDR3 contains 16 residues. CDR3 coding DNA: TGTGCCAGCAGCGGAAACGGACAGGTTGGCGACTACGAGCAGTACTTC. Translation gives CASSGNGQVGDYEQYF.

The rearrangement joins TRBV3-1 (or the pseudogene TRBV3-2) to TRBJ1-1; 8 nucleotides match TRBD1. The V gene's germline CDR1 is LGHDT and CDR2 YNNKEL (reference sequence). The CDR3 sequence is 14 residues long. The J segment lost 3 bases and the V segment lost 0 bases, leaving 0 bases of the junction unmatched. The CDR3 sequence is CASSQEDRDTEAFF. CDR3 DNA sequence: TGTGCCAGCAGCCAAGAGGACAGGGACACTGAAGCTTTCTTT.

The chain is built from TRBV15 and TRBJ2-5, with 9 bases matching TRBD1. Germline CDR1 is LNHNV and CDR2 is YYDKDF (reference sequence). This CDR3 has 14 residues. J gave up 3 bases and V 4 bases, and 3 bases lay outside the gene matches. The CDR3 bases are TGTGCCACCAGCACGAGGGACAGGGAAGAGACCCAGTACTTC. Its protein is CATSTRDREETQYF.

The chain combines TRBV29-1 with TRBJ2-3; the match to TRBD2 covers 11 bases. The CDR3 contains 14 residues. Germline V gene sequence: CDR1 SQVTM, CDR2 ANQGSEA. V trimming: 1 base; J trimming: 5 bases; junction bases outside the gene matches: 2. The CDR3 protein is CSVEGSGGGDTQYF. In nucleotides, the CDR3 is TGCAGCGTTGAAGGTAGCGGGGGGGGAGATACGCAGTATTTT.

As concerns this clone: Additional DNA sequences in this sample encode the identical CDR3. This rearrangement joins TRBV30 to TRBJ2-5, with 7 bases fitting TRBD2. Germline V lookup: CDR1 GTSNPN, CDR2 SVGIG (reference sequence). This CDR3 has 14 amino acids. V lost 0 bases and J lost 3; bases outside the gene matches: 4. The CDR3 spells CAWSVGAGEETQYF. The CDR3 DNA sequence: TGTGCCTGGAGTGTAGGGGCGGGGGAAGAGACCCAGTACTTC. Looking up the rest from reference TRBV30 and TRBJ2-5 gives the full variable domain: SQTIHQWPATLVQPVGSPLSLECTVEGTSNPNLYWYRQAAGRGLQLLFYSVGIGQISSEVPQNLSASRPQDRQFILSSKKLLLSDSGFYLCAWSVGAGEETQYFGPGTRLLVL.

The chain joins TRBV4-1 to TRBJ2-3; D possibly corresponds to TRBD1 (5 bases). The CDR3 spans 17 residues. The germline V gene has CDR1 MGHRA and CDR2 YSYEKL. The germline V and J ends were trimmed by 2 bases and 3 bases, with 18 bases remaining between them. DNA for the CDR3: TGCGCCAGCAGCCAATCACCCCGAGACAGAAGTACAGATACGCAGTATTTT. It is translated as CASSQSPRDRSTDTQYF.

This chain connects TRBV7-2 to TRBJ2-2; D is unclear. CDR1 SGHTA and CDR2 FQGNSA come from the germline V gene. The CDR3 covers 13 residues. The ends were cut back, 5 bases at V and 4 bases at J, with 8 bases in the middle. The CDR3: CASSPIVTGELFF. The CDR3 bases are TGTGCCAGCAGCCCAATAGTCACCGGGGAGCTGTTTTTT. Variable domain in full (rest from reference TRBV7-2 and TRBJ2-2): GAGVSQSPSNKVTEKGKDVELRCDPISGHTALYWYRQSLGQGLEFLIYFQGNSAPDKSGLPSDRFSAERTGGSVSTLTIQRTQQEDSAVYLCASSPIVTGELFFGEGSRLTVL.

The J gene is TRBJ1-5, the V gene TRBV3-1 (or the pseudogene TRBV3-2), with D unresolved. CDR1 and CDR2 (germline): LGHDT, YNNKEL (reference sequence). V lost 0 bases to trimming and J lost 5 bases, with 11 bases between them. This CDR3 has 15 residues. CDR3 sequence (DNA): TGTGCCAGCAGCCAAGATGCGGCCAGTCATCAGCCCCAGCATTTT. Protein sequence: CASSQDAASHQPQHF.

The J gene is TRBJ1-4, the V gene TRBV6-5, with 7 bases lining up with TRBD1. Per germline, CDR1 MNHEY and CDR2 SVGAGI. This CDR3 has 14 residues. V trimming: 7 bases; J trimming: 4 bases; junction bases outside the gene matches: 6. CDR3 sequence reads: CASKRQGLNEKLFF. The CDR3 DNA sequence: TGTGCCAGCAAGAGACAGGGACTTAATGAAAAACTGTTTTTT.

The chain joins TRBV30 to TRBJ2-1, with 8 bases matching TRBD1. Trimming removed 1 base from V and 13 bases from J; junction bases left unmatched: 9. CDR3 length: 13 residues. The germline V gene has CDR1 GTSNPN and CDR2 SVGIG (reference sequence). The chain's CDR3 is CAWSGDPGGTQFF. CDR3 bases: TGTGCCTGGAGTGGTGACCCAGGGGGCACCCAGTTCTTC.

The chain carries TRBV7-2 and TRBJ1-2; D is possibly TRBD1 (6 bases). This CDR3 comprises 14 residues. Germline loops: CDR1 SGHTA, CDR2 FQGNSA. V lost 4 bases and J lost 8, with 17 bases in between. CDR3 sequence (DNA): TGTGCCAGCAGCTACGACAGGTTTCTAGGCGGCTACACCTTC. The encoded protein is CASSYDRFLGGYTF.

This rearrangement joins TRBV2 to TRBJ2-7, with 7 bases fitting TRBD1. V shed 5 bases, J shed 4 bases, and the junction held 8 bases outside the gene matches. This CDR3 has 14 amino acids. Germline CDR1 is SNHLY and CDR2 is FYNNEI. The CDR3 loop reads CASSQRQGLYEQYV. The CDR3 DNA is TGTGCCAGCAGTCAAAGACAGGGATTGTACGAGCAGTACGTC.

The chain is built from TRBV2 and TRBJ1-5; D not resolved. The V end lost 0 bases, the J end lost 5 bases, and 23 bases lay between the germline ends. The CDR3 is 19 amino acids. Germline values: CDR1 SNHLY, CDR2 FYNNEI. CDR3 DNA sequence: TGTGCCAGCAGTGAAGCGCGCTACGCCCGGGAGGGAATGGATCAGCCCCAGCATTTT. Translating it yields CASSEARYAREGMDQPQHF.